A selection of T cell receptor beta chains follows, all from one sample in a study of T cell responses to AZD1222 COVID-19 vaccine. TCRdb's table, derived via immunoSEQ multiplex PCR, lists solely in-frame clones and lacks some. The sample carries about 59,000 clones, 80% to 90% recorded once. The sequencing used peripheral blood, collected 28 days after the second AZD1222 dose. Every receptor here comes from an adult who received the AZD1222 COVID-19 vaccine. The CDR3 runs from the conserved cysteine through the conserved F or W. A D gene is named only where the DNA matches it firmly.

CDR3aa	d_gene	len	v_gene	j_gene
CASSPLPSGYEQYF	NA	14	TRBV3-1/TRBV3-2	TRBJ2-7
CASSFSAGNGYTF	NA	13	TRBV11-3	TRBJ1-2
CASSLGGGNQPQHF	NA	14	TRBV7-9	TRBJ1-5
CASSLAQVTAGGPSGEQYF	TRBD2	19	TRBV5-4	TRBJ2-7
CASSYSEESSYNSPLHF	NA	17	TRBV6-7	TRBJ1-6
CASSIVKGRAYNEQFF	TRBD2	16	TRBV19	TRBJ2-1
CASSLGSLTEGYTF	NA	14	TRBV5-1	TRBJ1-2
CASSLNSGVYQETQYF	NA	16	TRBV5-4	TRBJ2-5
CAWSLPRGELFF	NA	12	TRBV30	TRBJ2-2
CASSRDRAQEKLFF	TRBD1	14	TRBV27	TRBJ1-4
CASRRQDPNNEQFF	NA	14	TRBV27	TRBJ2-1
CASSVGQGYNSPLHF	TRBD1	15	TRBV2	TRBJ1-6
CASTGQGETQYF	NA	12	TRBV6-6	TRBJ2-5
CASSQQGSGNQPQHF	NA	15	TRBV3-1/TRBV3-2	TRBJ1-5
CASSPHSPFNTDTQYF	NA	16	TRBV7-8	TRBJ2-3
CASSEGQGFYGYTF	TRBD1	14	TRBV5-1	TRBJ1-2
CASSSDDQPQHF	NA	12	TRBV7-2	TRBJ1-5
CASSRKPGLGYEQYF	TRBD2	15	TRBV28	TRBJ2-7